The entry below gives a single T cell receptor (beta chain) sequence along with its context. This record comes from a study of blood T cell repertoires in COVID-19. For the study at large: There were acute and convalescent COVID-19 samples, and they came from the United States, Italy and Spain. Sample material is recorded as cDNA or gDNA derived from T cells, B-cell-depleted T cells, or PBMCs.

Original handling: Estimates of nucleated cell counts were drawn from the amplification of reference gene primers. Sequencing was performed with immunoSEQ multiplex PCR; in TCRdb, only in-frame clones are kept and a portion is missing. Clone size and V and J calls were adopted from that table, with D and trimming inferred from the DNA. Here the sample spans a few hundred thousand clones, approximately 85% being singletons. This CDR3 region has 13 residues. V lost 6 bases and J lost 4; bases outside the gene matches: 8. Germline V lookup: CDR1 GTSNPN, CDR2 SVGIG (reference sequence). Sequenced: peripheral blood. The genes are TRBV30 and TRBJ2-7, with TRBD1 matching over 8 bases. The sequence was collected from a woman in her 70s with acute or convalescent COVID-19. CDR3 nucleotides: TGTGCCTGCCGACAGGGGACGCCATACGAGCAGTACTTC. Amino acids: CACRQGTPYEQYF.